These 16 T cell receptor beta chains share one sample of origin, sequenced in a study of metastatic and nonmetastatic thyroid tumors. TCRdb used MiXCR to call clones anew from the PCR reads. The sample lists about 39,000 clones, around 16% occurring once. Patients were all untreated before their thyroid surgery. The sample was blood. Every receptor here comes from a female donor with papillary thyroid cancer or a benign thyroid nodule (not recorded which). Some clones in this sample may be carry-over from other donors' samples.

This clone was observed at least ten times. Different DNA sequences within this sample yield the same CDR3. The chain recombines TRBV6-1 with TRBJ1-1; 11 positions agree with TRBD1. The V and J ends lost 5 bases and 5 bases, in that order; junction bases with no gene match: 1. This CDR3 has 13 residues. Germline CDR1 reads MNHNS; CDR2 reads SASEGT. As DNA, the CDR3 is TGTGCCAGCAGTAGGGACAGGGGGACTGAAGCTTTCTTT. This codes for CASSRDRGTEAFF.

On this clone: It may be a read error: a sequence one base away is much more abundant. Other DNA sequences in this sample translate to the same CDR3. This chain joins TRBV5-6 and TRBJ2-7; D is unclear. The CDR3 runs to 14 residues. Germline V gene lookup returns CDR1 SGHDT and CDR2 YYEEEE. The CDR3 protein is CASSLEVFPSSLLF. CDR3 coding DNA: TGTGCCAGCAGCTTGGAAGTGTTCCCGAGTTCACTTCTGTTC.

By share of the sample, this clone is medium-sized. CDR3 region: CASRAGTPSNQPQHF. The DNA of the CDR3 is TGTGCCAGCAGGGCCGGGACGCCGAGCAATCAGCCCCAGCATTTT. This chain connects TRBV6-1 to TRBJ1-5, with TRBD1 as a possible D gene (5 bases). Trimming stripped 6 bases from V and 1 base from J, with 13 bases between. The CDR3 is 15 amino acids. Per germline, CDR1 MNHNS and CDR2 SASEGT.

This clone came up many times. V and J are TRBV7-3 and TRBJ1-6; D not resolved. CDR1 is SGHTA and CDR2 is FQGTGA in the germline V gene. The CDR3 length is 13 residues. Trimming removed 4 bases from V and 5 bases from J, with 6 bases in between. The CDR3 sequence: CASSSQNNSPLHF. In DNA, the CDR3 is TGTGCCAGCAGCTCCCAAAATAATTCACCCCTCCACTTT.

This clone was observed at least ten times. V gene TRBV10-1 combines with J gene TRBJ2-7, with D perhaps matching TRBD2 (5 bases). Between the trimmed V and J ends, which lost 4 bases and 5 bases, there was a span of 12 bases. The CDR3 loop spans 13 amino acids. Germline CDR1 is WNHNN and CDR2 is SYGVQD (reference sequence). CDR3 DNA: TGCGCCAGCAGTGTCGGGAACGGGCACGAGCAGTACTTC. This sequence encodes CASSVGNGHEQYF.

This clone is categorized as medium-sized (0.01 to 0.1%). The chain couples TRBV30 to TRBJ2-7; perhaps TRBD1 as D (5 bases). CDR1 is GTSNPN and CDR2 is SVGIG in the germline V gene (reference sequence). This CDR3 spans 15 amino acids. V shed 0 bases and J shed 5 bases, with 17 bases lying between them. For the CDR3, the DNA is TGTGCCTGGAGTGTGATGGGCAGGGAATCTAACGAGCAGTACTTC. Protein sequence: CAWSVMGRESNEQYF.

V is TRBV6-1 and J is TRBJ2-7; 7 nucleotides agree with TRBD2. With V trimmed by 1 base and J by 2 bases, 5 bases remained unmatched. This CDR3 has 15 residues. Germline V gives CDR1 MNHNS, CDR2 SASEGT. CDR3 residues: CASSEDGAGAYEQYF. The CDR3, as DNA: TGTGCCAGCAGTGAAGACGGGGCGGGAGCCTACGAGCAGTACTTC.

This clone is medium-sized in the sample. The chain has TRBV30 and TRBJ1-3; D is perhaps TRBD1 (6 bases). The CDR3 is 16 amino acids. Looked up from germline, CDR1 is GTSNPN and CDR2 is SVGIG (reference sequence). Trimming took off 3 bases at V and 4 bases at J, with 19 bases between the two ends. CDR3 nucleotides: TGTGCCTGGAGCAAACTCAAACAGGGAACCGGAAACACCATATATTTT. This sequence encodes CAWSKLKQGTGNTIYF.

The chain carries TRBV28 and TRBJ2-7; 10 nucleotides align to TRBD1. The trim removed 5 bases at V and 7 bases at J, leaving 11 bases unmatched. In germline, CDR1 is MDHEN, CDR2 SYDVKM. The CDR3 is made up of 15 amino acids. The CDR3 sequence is CASSPQTGGWREQYF. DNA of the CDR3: TGTGCCAGCAGTCCCCAGACAGGGGGCTGGAGGGAGCAGTACTTC.

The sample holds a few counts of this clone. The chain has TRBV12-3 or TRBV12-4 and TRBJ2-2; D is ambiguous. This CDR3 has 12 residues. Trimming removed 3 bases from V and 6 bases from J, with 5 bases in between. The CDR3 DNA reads TGTGCCAGCAGTTTTGGATCCGGGGAGCTGTTTTTT. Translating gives CASSFGSGELFF.

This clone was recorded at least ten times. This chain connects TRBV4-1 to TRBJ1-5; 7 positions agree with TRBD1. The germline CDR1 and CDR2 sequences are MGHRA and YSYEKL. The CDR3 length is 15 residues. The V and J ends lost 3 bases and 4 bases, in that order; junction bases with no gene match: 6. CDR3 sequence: CASSQGTEGNQPQHF. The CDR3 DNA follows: TGCGCCAGCAGCCAGGGGACAGAAGGAAATCAGCCCCAGCATTTT.

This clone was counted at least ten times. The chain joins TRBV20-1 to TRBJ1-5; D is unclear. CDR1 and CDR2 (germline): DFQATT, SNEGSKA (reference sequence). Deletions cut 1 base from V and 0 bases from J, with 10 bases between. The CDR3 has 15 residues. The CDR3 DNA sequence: TGCAGTGCTAGAGGGGAAGAGCATAGCAATCAGCCCCAGCATTTT. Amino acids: CSARGEEHSNQPQHF.

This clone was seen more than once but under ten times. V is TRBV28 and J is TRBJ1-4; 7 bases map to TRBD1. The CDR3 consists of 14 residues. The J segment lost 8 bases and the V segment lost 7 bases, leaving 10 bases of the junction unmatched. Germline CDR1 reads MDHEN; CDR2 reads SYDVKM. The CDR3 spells CASNNRGNKEKLFF. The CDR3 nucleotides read TGTGCCAGCAATAACAGGGGAAATAAAGAAAAACTGTTTTTT.

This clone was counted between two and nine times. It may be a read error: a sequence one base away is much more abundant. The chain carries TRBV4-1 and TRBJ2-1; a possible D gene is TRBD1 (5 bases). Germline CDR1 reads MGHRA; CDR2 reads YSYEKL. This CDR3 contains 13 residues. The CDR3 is CASSYSQGDEQSF. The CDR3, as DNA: TGCGCCAGCAGCTACTCCCAGGGTGATGAGCAGTCCTTC.

CDR3 coding DNA: TGTGCCAGCGGCGCCCCAGGCGGGAGGATCACAGATACGCAGTATTTT. This sequence encodes CASGAPGGRITDTQYF. The V gene is TRBV9, the J gene TRBJ2-3; 8 positions agree with TRBD2. Losses at the gene ends were 7 bases for V and 2 bases for J; bases not matched to a gene: 12. CDR3 length: 16 residues. Germline CDR1 and CDR2: SGDLS and YYNGEE.

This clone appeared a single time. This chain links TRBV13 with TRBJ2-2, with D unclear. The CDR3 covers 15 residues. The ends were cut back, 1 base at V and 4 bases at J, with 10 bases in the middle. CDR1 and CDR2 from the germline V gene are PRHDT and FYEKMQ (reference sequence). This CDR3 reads CASSLVSHATGELFF. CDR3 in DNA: TGTGCCAGCAGCTTAGTATCACACGCCACCGGGGAGCTGTTTTTT.